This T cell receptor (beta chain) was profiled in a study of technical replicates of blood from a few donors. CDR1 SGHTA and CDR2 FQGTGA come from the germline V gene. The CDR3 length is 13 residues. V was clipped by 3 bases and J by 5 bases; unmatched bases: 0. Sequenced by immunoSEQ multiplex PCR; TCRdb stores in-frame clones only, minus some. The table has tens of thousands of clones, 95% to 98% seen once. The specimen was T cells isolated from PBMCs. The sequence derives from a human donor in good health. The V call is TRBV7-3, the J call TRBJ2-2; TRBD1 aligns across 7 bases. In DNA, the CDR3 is TGTGCCAGCAGCTTGACAGGGACCGGGGAGCTGTTTTTT. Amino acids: CASSLTGTGELFF.